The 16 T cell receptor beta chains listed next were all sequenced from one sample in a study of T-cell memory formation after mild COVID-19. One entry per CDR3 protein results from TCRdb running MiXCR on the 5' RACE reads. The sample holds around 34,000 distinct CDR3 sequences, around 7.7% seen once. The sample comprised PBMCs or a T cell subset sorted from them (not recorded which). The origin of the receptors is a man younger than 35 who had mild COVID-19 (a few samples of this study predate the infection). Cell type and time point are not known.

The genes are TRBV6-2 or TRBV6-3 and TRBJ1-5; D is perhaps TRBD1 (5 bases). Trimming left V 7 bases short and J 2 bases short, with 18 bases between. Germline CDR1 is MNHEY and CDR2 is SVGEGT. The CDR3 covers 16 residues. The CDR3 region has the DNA TGTGCCAGCACCCGACGGGCGGCGGGGGGCAATCAGCCCCAGCATTTT. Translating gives CASTRRAAGGNQPQHF.

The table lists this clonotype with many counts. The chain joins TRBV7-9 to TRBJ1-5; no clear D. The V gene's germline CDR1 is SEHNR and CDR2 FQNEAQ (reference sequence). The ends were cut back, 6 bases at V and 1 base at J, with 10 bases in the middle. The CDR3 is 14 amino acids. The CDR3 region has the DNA TGTGCCAGCAGTCAATCGGGAAGCAATCAGCCCCAGCATTTT. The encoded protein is CASSQSGSNQPQHF. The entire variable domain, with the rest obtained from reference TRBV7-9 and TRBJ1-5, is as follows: DTGVSQNPRHKITKRGQNVTFRCDPISEHNRLYWYRQTLGQGPEFLTYFQNEAQLEKSRLLSDRFSAERPKGSFSTLEIQRTEQGDSAMYLCASSQSGSNQPQHFGDGTRLSIL.

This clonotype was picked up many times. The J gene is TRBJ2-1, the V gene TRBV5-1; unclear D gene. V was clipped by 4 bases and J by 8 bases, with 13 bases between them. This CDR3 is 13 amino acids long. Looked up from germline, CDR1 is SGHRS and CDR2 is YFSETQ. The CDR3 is CASSAGVLDEQFF. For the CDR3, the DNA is TGCGCCAGCAGCGCAGGAGTCCTGGATGAGCAGTTCTTC.

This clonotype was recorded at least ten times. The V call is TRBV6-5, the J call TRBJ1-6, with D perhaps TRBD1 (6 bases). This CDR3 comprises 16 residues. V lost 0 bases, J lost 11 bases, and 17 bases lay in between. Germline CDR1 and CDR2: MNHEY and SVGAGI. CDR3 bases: TGTGCCAGCAGTTACTCGATACAGGGCGGGAAAGCACCCCTCCACTTT. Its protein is CASSYSIQGGKAPLHF.

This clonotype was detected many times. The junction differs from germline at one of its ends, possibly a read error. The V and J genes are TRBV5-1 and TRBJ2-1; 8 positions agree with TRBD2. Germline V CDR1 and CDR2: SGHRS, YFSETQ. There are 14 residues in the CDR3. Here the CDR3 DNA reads TGCGCCAGCAGCTGGGGGGAGGTGTCTAGCGGGCCCTCGTGG. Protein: CASSWGEVSSGPSW.

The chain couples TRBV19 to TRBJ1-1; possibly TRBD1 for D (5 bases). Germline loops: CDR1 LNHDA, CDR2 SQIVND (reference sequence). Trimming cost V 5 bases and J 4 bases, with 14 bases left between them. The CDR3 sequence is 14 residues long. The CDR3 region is CASSLRAGGTEAFF. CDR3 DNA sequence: TGTGCCAGTAGTCTCCGCGCGGGGGGCACTGAAGCTTTCTTT. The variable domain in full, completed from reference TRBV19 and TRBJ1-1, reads DGGITQSPKYLFRKEGQNVTLSCEQNLNHDAMYWYRQDPGQGLRLIYYSQIVNDFQKGDIAEGYSVSREKKESFPLTVTSAQKNPTAFYLCASSLRAGGTEAFFGQGTRLTVV.

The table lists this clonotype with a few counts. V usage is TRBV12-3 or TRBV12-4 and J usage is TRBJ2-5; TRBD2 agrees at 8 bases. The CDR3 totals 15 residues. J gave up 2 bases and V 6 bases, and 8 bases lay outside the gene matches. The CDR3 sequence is CASSPGGPGQETQYF. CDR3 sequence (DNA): TGTGCCAGCAGCCCGGGGGGGCCGGGGCAAGAGACCCAGTACTTC.

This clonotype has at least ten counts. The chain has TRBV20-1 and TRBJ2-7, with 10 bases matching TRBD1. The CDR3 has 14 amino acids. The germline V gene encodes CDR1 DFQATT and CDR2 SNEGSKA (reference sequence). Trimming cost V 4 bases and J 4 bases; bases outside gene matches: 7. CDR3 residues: CSATPGTGAYEQYV. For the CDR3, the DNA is TGCAGTGCTACTCCCGGGACAGGGGCTTACGAGCAGTACGTC.

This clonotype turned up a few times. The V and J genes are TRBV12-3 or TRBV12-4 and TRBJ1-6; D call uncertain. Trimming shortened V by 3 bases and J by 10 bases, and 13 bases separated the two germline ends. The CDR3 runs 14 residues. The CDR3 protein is CASSLGGYQSPLHF. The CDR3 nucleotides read TGTGCCAGCAGTTTGGGCGGGTATCAGTCACCCCTCCACTTT.

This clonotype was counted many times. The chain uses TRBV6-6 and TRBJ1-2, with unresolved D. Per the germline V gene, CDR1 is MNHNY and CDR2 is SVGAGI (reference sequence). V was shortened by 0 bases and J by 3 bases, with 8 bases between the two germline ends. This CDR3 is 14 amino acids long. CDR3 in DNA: TGTGCCAGCAGTTACTCGGGGAAGGACTATGGCTACACCTTC. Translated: CASSYSGKDYGYTF.

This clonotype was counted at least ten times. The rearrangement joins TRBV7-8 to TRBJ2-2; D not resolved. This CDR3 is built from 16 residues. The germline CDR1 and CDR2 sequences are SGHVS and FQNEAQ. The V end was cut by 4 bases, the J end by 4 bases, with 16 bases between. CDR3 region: CASSSRDHGFTGELFF. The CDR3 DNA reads TGTGCCAGCAGCTCGCGAGACCATGGATTCACCGGGGAGCTGTTTTTT. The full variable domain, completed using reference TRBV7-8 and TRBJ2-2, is GAGVSQSPRYKVAKRGQDVALRCDPISGHVSLFWYQQALGQGPEFLTYFQNEAQLDKSGLPSDRFFAERPEGSVSTLKIQRTQQEDSAVYLCASSSRDHGFTGELFFGEGSRLTVL.

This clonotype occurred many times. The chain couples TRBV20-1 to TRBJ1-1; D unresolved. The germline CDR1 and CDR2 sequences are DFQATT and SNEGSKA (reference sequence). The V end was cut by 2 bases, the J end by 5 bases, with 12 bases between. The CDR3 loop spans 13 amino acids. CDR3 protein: CSARWGGPTEAFF. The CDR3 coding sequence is TGCAGTGCTAGATGGGGAGGGCCAACTGAAGCTTTCTTT.

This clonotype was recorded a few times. The CDR3 sequence is CASSDWRPDTGELFF. The CDR3 DNA reads as TGTGCCAGCAGTGACTGGCGGCCTGATACCGGGGAGCTGTTTTTT. V gene TRBV3-1 combines with J gene TRBJ2-2, with no clear D. Germline CDR1 is LGHDT and CDR2 is YNNKEL (reference sequence). This CDR3 is built from 15 residues. Trimming pared 6 bases from V and 5 bases from J, leaving 16 bases between.

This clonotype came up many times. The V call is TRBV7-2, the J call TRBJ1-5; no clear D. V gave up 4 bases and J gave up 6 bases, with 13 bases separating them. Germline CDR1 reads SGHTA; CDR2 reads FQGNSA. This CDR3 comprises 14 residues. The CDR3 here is CASSSPKAGQPQHF. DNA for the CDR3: TGTGCCAGCAGCTCCCCCAAGGCAGGTCAGCCCCAGCATTTT.

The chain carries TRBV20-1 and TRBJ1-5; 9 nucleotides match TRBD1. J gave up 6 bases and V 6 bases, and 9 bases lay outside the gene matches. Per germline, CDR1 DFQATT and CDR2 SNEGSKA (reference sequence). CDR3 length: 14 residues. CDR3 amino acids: CSARRDRVGQPQHF. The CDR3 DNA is TGCAGTGCCCGCAGGGACAGGGTCGGTCAGCCCCAGCATTTT.

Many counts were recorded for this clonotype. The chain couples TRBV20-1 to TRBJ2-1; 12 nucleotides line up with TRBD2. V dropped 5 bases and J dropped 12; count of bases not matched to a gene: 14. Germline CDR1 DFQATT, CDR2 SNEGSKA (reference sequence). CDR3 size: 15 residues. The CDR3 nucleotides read TGCAGTGCTGGGAAGACTAGCGGGGGTATTAAGGGGCAGTTCTTC. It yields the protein CSAGKTSGGIKGQFF.